This T cell receptor beta chain was identified in a study of patients and donors after allogeneic stem cell transplantation. CDR1 and CDR2 (germline): DFQATT, SNEGSKA (reference sequence). This CDR3 has 14 residues. TCRdb re-called the RT-PCR reads with MiXCR, one entry per CDR3 protein. This sample has approximately 170,000 distinct CDR3 sequences, with approximately 22% found just once. This receptor was taken from a human donor who was either an allogeneic HSCT recipient or a stem cell or donor lymphocyte infusion donor (not recorded which). It is not recorded whose cells these are; they may come from a transplant donor. The sequenced sample was blood, either unsorted or a sorted T cell fraction (not recorded which). This chain connects TRBV20-1 to TRBJ2-1; D gene ambiguous. CDR3 bases: TGCTCCTCGACTCTACAAGCGAGGTACAATGAGCAGTTCTTC. Translation gives CSSTLQARYNEQFF.